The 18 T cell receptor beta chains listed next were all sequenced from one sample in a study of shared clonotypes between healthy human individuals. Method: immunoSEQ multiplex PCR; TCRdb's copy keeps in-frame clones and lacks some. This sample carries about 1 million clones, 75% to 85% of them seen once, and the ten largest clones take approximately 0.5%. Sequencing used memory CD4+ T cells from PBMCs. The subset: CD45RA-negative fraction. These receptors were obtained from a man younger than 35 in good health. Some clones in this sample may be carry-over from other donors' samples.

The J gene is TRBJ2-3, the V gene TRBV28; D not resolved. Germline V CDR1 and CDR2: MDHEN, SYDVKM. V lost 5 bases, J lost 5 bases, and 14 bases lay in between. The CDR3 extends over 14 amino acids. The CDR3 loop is CASSTRRRVDTQYF. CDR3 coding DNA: TGTGCCAGCAGTACCCGTAGGCGCGTAGATACGCAGTATTTT.

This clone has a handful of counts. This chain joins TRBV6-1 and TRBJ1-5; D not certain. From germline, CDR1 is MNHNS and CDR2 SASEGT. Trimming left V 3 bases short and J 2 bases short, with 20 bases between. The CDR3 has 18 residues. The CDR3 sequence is CASSEFPREGVGNQPQHF. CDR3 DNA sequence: TGTGCCAGCAGTGAGTTCCCCCGGGAGGGCGTGGGCAATCAGCCCCAGCATTTT.

CDR3 region: CASSQDARTQYF. For the CDR3, the DNA is TGTGCCAGCAGCCAAGATGCCAGGACCCAGTACTTC. The chain uses TRBV14 and TRBJ2-5; D is unclear. The CDR3 extends over 12 amino acids. Trimming stripped 0 bases from V and 7 bases from J, with 6 bases between. Germline V CDR1 and CDR2: SGHDN, FVKESK.

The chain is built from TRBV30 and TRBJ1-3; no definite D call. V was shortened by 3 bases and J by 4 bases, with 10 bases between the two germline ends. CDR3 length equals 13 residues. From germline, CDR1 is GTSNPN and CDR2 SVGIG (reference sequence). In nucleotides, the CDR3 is TGTGCCTGGAGCTGGATTCCCGGAAACACCATATATTTT. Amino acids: CAWSWIPGNTIYF.

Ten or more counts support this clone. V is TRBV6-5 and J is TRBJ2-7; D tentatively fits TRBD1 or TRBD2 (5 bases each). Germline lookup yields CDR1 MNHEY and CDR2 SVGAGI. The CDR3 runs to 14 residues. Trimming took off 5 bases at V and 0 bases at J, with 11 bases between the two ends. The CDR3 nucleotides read TGTGCCAGCAGTCGCCGGGGCCGCTCCTACGAGCAGTACTTC. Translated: CASSRRGRSYEQYF.

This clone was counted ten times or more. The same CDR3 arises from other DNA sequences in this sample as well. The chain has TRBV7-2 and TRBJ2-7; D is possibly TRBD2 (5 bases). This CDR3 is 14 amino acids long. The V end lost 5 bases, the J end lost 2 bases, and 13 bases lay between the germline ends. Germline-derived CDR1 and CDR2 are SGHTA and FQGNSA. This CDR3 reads CASSLDRGAYEQYF. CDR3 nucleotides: TGTGCCAGCAGCCTTGACCGGGGTGCCTACGAGCAGTACTTC.

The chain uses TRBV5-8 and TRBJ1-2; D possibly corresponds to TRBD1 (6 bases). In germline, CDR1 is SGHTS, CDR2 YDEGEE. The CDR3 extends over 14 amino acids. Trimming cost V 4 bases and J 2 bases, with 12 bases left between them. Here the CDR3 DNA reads TGTGCCAGCAGCCGGCGGACAGCAAACTATGGCTACACCTTC. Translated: CASSRRTANYGYTF.

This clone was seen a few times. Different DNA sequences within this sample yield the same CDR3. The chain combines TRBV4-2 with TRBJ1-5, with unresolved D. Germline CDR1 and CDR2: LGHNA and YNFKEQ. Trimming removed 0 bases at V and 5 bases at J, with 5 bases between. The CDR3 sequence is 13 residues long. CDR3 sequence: CASSQDRDQPQHF. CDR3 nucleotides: TGTGCCAGCAGCCAAGATCGAGATCAGCCCCAGCATTTT.

The CDR3 spells CASGINQGEAFF. In nucleotides, the CDR3 is TGTGCTAGTGGTATAAACCAGGGTGAAGCTTTCTTT. The chain couples TRBV12-5 to TRBJ1-1; D is perhaps TRBD1 (5 bases). The CDR3 has 12 residues. V dropped 5 bases and J dropped 7 bases, with 11 bases sitting between them. The germline CDR1 and CDR2 sequences are LGHNT and FRNRAP.

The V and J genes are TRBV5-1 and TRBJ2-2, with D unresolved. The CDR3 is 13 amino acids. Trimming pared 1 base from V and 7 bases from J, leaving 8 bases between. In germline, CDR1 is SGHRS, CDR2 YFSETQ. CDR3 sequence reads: CASSLSRGGELFF. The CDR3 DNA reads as TGCGCCAGCAGCTTGTCGAGAGGCGGGGAGCTGTTTTTT. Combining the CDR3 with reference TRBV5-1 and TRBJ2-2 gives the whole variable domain KAGVTQTPRYLIKTRGQQVTLSCSPISGHRSVSWYQQTPGQGLQFLFEYFSETQRNKGNFPGRFSGRQFSNSRSEMNVSTLELGDSALYLCASSLSRGGELFFGEGSRLTVL.

The CDR3 region is CASRPGGGREQPQHF. The CDR3 DNA reads TGTGCCAGTAGGCCCGGAGGGGGAAGGGAACAGCCCCAGCATTTT. V is TRBV19 and J is TRBJ1-5; D is possibly TRBD1 (6 bases). The V gene's germline CDR1 is LNHDA and CDR2 SQIVND (reference sequence). Deletions cut 6 bases from V and 7 bases from J, with 19 bases between. The CDR3 is made up of 15 amino acids.

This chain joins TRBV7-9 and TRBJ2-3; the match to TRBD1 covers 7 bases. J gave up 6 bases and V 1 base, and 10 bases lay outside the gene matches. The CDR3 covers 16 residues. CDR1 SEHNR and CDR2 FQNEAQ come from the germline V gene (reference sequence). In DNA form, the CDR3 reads TGTGCCAGCAGCTTAGGGGGAAGGGGGCAGTTCGATACGCAGTATTTT. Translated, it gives CASSLGGRGQFDTQYF.

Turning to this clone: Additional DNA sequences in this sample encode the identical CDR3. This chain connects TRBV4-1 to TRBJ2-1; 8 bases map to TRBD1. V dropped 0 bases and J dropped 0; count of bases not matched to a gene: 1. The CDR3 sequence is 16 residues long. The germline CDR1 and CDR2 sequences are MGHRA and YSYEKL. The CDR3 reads CASSQDDRGSYNEQFF. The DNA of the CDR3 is TGCGCCAGCAGCCAAGATGACAGGGGCTCCTACAATGAGCAGTTCTTC.

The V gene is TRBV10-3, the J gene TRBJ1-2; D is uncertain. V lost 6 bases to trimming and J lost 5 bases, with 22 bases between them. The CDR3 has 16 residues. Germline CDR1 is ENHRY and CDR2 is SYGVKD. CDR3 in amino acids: CAIRGTPTGRNYGYTF. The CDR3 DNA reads TGTGCCATCAGAGGAACGCCAACCGGCCGGAATTATGGCTACACCTTC.

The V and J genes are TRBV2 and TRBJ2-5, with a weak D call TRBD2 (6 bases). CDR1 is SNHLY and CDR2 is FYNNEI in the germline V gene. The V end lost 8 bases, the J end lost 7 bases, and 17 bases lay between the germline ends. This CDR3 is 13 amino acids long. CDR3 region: CASLGEVGGTQYF. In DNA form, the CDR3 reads TGTGCCAGCTTGGGGGAGGTGGGAGGGACCCAGTACTTC.

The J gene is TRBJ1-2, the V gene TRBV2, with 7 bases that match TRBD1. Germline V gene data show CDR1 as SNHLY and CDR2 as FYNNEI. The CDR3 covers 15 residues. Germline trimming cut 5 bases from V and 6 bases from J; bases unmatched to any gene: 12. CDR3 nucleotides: TGTGCCAGCAGTCCCCTAACCAGGGGGTTAAATGGCTACACCTTC. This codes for CASSPLTRGLNGYTF.

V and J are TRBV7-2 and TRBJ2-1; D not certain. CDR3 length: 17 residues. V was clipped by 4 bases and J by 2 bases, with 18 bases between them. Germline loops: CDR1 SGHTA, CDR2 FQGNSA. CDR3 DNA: TGTGCCAGCAGCTCTCCCCAAGGAATTGGGACCTACAATGAGCAGTTCTTC. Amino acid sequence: CASSSPQGIGTYNEQFF.

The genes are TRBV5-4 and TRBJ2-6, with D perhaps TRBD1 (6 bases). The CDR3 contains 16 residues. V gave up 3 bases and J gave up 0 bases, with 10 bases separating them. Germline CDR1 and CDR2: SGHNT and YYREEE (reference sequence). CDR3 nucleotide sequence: TGTGCCAGCAGCTCGGGACAATTCTCTGGGGCCAACGTCCTGACTTTC. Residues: CASSSGQFSGANVLTF.